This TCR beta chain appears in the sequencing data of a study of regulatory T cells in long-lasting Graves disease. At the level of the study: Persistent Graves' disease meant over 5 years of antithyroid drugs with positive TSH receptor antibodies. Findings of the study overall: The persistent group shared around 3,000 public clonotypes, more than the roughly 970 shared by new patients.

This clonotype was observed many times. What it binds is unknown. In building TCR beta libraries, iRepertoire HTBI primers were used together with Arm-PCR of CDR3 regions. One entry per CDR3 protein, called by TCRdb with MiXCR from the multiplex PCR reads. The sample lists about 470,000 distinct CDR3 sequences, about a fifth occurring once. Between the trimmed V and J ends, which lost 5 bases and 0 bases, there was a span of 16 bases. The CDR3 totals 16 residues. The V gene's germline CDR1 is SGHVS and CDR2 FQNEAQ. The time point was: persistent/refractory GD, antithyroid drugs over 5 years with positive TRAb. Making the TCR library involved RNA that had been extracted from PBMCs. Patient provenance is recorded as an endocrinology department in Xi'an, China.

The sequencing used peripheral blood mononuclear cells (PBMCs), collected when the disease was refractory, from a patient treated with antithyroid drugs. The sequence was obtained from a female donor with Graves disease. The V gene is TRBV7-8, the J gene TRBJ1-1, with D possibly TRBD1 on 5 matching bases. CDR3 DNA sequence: TGTGCCAGCAGCCGTCCGGGGACGGAGATGAACACTGAAGCTTTCTTT. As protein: CASSRPGTEMNTEAFF. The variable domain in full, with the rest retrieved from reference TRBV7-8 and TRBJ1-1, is GAGVSQSPRYKVAKRGQDVALRCDPISGHVSLFWYQQALGQGPEFLTYFQNEAQLDKSGLPSDRFFAERPEGSVSTLKIQRTQQEDSAVYLCASSRPGTEMNTEAFFGQGTRLTVV.